These T cell receptor beta chains were read from a single sample in a study of immune evolution from preneoplasia to lung adenocarcinoma. TCRdb's copy holds only in-frame clones and misses some; the assay was immunoSEQ multiplex PCR. The table has 4,900 or so clones, about nine tenths seen once. The sequenced sample consisted of FFPE atypical adenomatous hyperplasia tissue from the lung. These receptors all stem from a person in their 70s with lung adenocarcinoma. The CDR3 runs from the conserved cysteine through the conserved F or W. D genes are given only for firm matches. Not all rows give a size; the values are once, few, many and, for expanded clones, a class.

V,D,size,J,CDR3,DNA
TRBV10-2,-,-,TRBJ2-2,CASSLLESYTGELFF,TGCGCCAGCAGCCTCCTGGAGTCCTACACCGGGGAGCTGTTTTTT
TRBV7-8,-,-,TRBJ2-1,CASSLGGGQSNEQFF,TGTGCCAGCAGCTTAGGTGGCGGACAGAGCAATGAGCAGTTCTTC
TRBV7-2,-,-,TRBJ2-3,CASSSDRADTQYF,TGTGCCAGCAGCTCGGATAGGGCAGATACGCAGTATTTT
TRBV19,-,-,TRBJ2-6,CASSGARGANVLTF,TGTGCCAGTAGTGGGGCTAGGGGGGCCAACGTCCTGACTTTC
TRBV15,-,-,TRBJ1-4,CATSRDLGVNEKLFF,TGTGCCACCAGCAGGGACTTGGGAGTTAATGAAAAACTGTTTTTT
TRBV7-6,-,-,TRBJ2-2,CASSSGHLPGLFF,TGTGCCAGCAGCTCGGGACACTTGCCCGGGCTGTTTTTT
TRBV5-1,-,once,TRBJ1-1,CASSLRNSGILNTEAFF,TGCGCCAGCAGCTTACGAAATTCAGGGATTTTGAACACTGAAGCTTTCTTT
TRBV7-9,-,-,TRBJ1-4,CASRDNGNEKLFF,TGTGCCAGCAGGGACAATGGTAATGAAAAACTGTTTTTT
TRBV28,-,once,TRBJ2-1,CASRFYNEQFF,TGTGCCAGCAGGTTCTACAATGAGCAGTTCTTC
TRBV7-2,-,-,TRBJ1-1,CASSSPLNRWTEAFF,TGTGCCAGCAGCTCCCCCTTGAATAGGTGGACTGAAGCTTTCTTT
TRBV5-1,-,-,TRBJ1-4,CASRSGLVGEKLFF,TGCGCCAGCAGGTCCGGGCTGGTGGGTGAAAAACTGTTTTTT
TRBV5-4,-,once,TRBJ2-7,CASSLASRPPYEQYF,TGTGCCAGCAGCTTGGCCTCAAGGCCCCCCTACGAGCAGTACTTC
TRBV4-1,-,-,TRBJ2-7,CASSQGVVAAYEQYF,TGCGCCAGCAGCCAAGGGGTCGTGGCGGCCTACGAGCAGTACTTC
TRBV28,-,-,TRBJ1-4,CASSPWGLREKLFF,TGTGCCAGCAGTCCGTGGGGACTAAGAGAAAAACTGTTTTTT
TRBV7-8,-,-,TRBJ2-3,CASSPTTSTDTQYF,TGTGCCAGCAGCCCTACTACTAGCACAGATACGCAGTATTTT
TRBV14,-,-,TRBJ1-4,CASSQDADGGQKLFF,TGTGCCAGCAGCCAAGACGCGGACGGAGGGCAAAAACTGTTTTTT
TRBV7-9,-,-,TRBJ2-4,CASSLADGHIQYF,TGTGCCAGCAGCTTAGCCGACGGGCACATTCAGTACTTC
TRBV9,TRBD2,-,TRBJ2-2,CASSRGDMDTGELFF,TGTGCCAGCAGCCGGGGGGATATGGACACCGGGGAGCTGTTTTTT
TRBV28,-,-,TRBJ2-7,CASSFRGRLYEQYF,TGTGCCAGCAGTTTTCGGGGGAGGCTCTACGAGCAGTACTTC
TRBV2,-,-,TRBJ1-5,CASSPYLGSNQPQHF,TGTGCCAGCAGTCCATACCTAGGTAGCAATCAGCCCCAGCATTTT
TRBV28,-,few,TRBJ2-3,CASSSPPSLTDTQYF,TGTGCCAGCAGTTCACCCCCCAGTCTGACGGATACGCAGTATTTT
TRBV2,-,once,TRBJ2-7,CASTQAGAGEQYF,TGTGCCAGCACCCAAGCCGGGGCCGGCGAGCAGTACTTC
TRBV7-2,-,-,TRBJ2-5,CASSLAQQETQYF,TGTGCCAGCAGCTTAGCACAGCAAGAGACCCAGTACTTC
TRBV2,TRBD1,-,TRBJ1-2,CASSRDSLAYGYTF,TGTGCCAGCAGCCGGGACAGCCTTGCCTATGGCTACACCTTC
TRBV28,TRBD1,-,TRBJ1-5,CASSRGDSNNQPQHF,TGTGCCAGCAGTCGAGGGGACAGCAACAATCAGCCCCAGCATTTT
TRBV5-1,-,-,TRBJ2-3,CASASADTQYF,TGCGCCAGCGCCTCCGCTGATACGCAGTATTTT
TRBV5-6,-,-,TRBJ1-5,CASSLWESNQPQHF,TGTGCCAGCAGCTTGTGGGAGAGCAATCAGCCCCAGCATTTT
TRBV28,-,-,TRBJ2-3,CASSFSGSFTDTQYF,TGTGCCAGCAGTTTTTCAGGGTCCTTCACAGATACGCAGTATTTT
TRBV23-1,TRBD2,-,TRBJ2-7,CASSQTGGEQYF,TGCGCCAGCAGTCAAACGGGGGGCGAGCAGTACTTC
TRBV6-5,-,-,TRBJ2-7,CASSYQEKQYF,TGTGCCAGCAGTTACCAGGAGAAGCAGTACTTC
TRBV15,-,-,TRBJ1-4,CATSRDRGEKLFF,TGTGCCACCAGCAGAGATCGGGGTGAAAAACTGTTTTTT
TRBV4-1,-,once,TRBJ1-4,CASSPVGTGEKLFF,TGCGCCAGCAGCCCAGTAGGGACGGGGGAAAAACTGTTTTTT
TRBV23-1,-,-,TRBJ1-2,CASSHRQVDGNYGYTF,TGCGCCAGCAGTCATCGGCAGGTGGACGGAAACTATGGCTACACCTTC
TRBV7-3,-,-,TRBJ2-2,CASSVNGADTGELFF,TGTGCCAGCAGCGTTAACGGGGCGGACACCGGGGAGCTGTTTTTT
TRBV1,-,once,TRBJ2-1,CTPRQRGFGGPFDEQFF,TGCACCCCCAGGCAAAGGGGCTTCGGGGGCCCCTTCGATGAGCAGTTCTTC
TRBV28,TRBD2,-,TRBJ2-1,CASIVGGTSGSNEQFF,TGTGCCAGCATCGTGGGGGGGACTAGCGGGAGTAATGAGCAGTTCTTC
TRBV28,TRBD1,few,TRBJ2-1,CASSSSLGDRAYNEQFF,TGTGCCAGCAGTTCATCCTTGGGGGACAGGGCTTACAATGAGCAGTTCTTC
TRBV27,-,-,TRBJ1-2,CASSLRGEAGYTF,TGTGCCAGCTCCCTTAGGGGGGAGGCTGGCTACACCTTC
TRBV28,-,-,TRBJ1-2,CASSLWGEGFGYTF,TGTGCCAGCAGTTTATGGGGGGAAGGGTTTGGCTACACCTTC
TRBV28,TRBD1,-,TRBJ1-2,CATRDRGVWGYTF,TGTGCCACCCGGGACAGGGGTGTGTGGGGCTACACCTTC
TRBV15,TRBD1,-,TRBJ2-1,CATSRPGQGAREQFF,TGTGCCACCAGCAGACCGGGACAGGGGGCCAGGGAGCAGTTCTTC
TRBV29-1,-,-,TRBJ2-1,CSAYYAVWSRHEQFF,TGCAGCGCGTACTATGCAGTATGGTCCCGGCATGAGCAGTTCTTC